This T cell receptor (beta chain) was sequenced during a study of beta chain features in type 1 diabetes. Study overall: The study examined roughly 110,000,000 sorted cells across all samples. Study observations and caveats: Shorter TCRB CDR3s, moderately but significantly so, marked every one of the four CD4+ subsets in Type 1 diabetes patients. The VDJ junctions of type 1 diabetes patients carried fewer insertions and more deletions.

For this clone: Its antigen is undetermined.

The purity of all sorted populations exceeded 95%. The CDR3 totals 16 residues. With V trimmed by 0 bases and J by 2 bases, 8 bases remained unmatched. Per the germline V gene, CDR1 is SQVTM and CDR2 is ANQGSEA. The study reverse transcribed the entire isolated RNA, so it sequenced expressed TCRB transcripts. Measured with immunoSEQ multiplex PCR; TCRdb has only the in-frame clones, and not every one. The sample has about 260,000 clones, approximately 20% seen once. This clonotype was sampled from a woman between 35 and 50 years old with type 1 diabetes. The sequenced sample was naive CD4+ T cells from blood. The V and J genes are TRBV29-1 and TRBJ2-3; 7 bases map to TRBD1. The CDR3: CSVEDPRGRNTDTQYF. CDR3 nucleotide sequence: TGCAGCGTTGAAGACCCGAGGGGGCGAAACACAGATACGCAGTATTTT.